This TCR beta chain was sequenced for a study of Graves' ophthalmopathy and Graves' hyperthyroidism. This clonotype has a count of ten or more. The authors amplified TCR beta CDR3 regions from RNA transcripts. RT-PCR in the first round used HTBI primers; a second-round multiplex PCR followed. TCRdb itself ran the multiplex PCR reads through MiXCR, one entry per CDR3 protein. Among hundreds of thousands of distinct CDR3 sequences, over 20% were seen once, and the ten largest hold roughly 7.4%. The junction had 14 bases not matched to a gene; V was cut back by 0 bases and J by 2 bases. CDR3 length: 22 amino acids. Germline CDR1 is MNHEY and CDR2 is SVGAGI. Orbital computed tomography, thyroid ultrasound, TRAb, serum thyroxine and clinical symptoms formed the basis of diagnosis.

The rearrangement links TRBV6-5 to TRBJ2-6, with 12 positions matching TRBD1. This TCR derives from a woman aged 18-30 years with stable Graves' hyperthyroidism. Some clones in this sample may be carry-over from other donors' samples. The source material was peripheral blood. The DNA for the CDR3 is TGTGCCAGCAGTTACTCGGCTGGGTCTCGGGACAGGGGGCCCACTGGGGCCAACGTCCTGACTTTC. This encodes CASSYSAGSRDRGPTGANVLTF.